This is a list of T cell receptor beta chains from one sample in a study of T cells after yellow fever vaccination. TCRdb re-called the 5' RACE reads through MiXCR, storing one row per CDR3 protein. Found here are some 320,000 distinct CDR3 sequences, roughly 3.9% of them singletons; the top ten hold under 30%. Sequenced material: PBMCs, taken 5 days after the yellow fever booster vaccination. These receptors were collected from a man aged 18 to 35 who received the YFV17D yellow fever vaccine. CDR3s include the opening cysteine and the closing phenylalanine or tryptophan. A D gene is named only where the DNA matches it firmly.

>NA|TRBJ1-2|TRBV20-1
CSARSDTYGYTF
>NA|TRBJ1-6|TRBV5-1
CASSLIQTDNSPLHF
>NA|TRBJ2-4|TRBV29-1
CSVEWGHNIQYF
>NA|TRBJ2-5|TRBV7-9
CASNIQGFQETQYF
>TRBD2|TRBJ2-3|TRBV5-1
CASRRLAGEDTQYF
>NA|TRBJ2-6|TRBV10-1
CASSAGGPGANVLTF
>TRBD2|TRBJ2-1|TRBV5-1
CASSFLAGNWNEQFF
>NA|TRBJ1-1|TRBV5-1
CASRPTEFYTEAFF
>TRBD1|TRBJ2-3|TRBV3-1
CASSPGTGITDTQYF
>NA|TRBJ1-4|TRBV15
CATSSRGPNEKLFF
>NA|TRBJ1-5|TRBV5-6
CASSLGDGKPQHF
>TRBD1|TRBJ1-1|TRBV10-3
CAISGGLNTEAFF
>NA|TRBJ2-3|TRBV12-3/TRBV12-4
CASTPRPGTPRYF